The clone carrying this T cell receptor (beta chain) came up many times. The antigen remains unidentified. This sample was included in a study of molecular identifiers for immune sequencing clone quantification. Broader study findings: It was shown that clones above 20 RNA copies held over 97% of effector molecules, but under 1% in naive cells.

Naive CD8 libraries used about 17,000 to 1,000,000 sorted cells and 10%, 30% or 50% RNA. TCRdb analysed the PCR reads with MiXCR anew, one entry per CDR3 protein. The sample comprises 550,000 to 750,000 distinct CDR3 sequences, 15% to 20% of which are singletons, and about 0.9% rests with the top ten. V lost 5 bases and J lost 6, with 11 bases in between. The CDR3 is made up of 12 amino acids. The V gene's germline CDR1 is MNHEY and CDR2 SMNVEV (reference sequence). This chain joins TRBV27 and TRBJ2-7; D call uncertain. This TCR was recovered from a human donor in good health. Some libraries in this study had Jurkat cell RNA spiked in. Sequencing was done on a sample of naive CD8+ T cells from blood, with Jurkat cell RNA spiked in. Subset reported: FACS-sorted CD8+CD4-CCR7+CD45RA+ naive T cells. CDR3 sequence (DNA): TGTGCCAGCAGTCCCTCCGGGCCCGAGCAGTACTTC. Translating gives CASSPSGPEQYF.